This T cell receptor (beta chain) was recovered during a study of cytomegalovirus exposure and HLA in healthy donors. Study-wide results and limits: A few CMV-associated chains were confirmed in vitro to be specific for CMV antigens. A later analysis linked a missense DCLRE1C variant to TCR beta V- and J-gene trimming. Most TCR beta V segments were productive about 87% or about 30% of the time in an earlier analysis.

The CDR3 consists of 16 residues. V lost 1 base and J lost 0, with 11 bases in between. CDR1 is SGHDT and CDR2 is YYEEEE in the germline V gene. In the case of this clone: The target antigen is unknown.

PCR amplification relied on 60 Vbeta primers (plus 13 Jbeta primers). Some clones are missing from TCRdb's copy, which holds only in-frame ones; the method was immunoSEQ multiplex PCR. The sample contains about 110,000 clones, roughly 70% of which appear only once. The clonotype comes from a woman in her sixties or seventies in good health and CMV-seropositive. Sequencing was performed on PBMCs. The rearrangement joins TRBV5-6 to TRBJ1-3; D unclear. The CDR3 sequence: CASSLFEFHSGNTIYF. The CDR3 coding sequence is TGTGCCAGCAGCTTGTTCGAGTTTCACTCTGGAAACACCATATATTTT. Together with reference TRBV5-6 and TRBJ1-3, the CDR3 gives the full variable domain: DAGVTQSPTHLIKTRGQQVTLRCSPKSGHDTVSWYQQALGQGPQFIFQYYEEEERQRGNFPDRFSGHQFPNYSSELNVNALLLGDSALYLCASSLFEFHSGNTIYFGEGSWLTVV.